The clone carrying this T cell receptor (beta chain) was seen many times. Its antigen remains unknown. Germline V CDR1 and CDR2: SEHNR, FQNEAQ (reference sequence). The CDR3 is made up of 15 amino acids. V was cut by 1 base and J by 2 bases, with 11 bases left in between. The sample belongs to a study of metastatic and nonmetastatic thyroid tumors. Study-level information: It was across blood and tumor or nodule tissue from malignant and benign thyroid patients that repertoires were compared.

Patients underwent thyroid surgery, and none had received any treatment before it. General study points: Malignant tumors reportedly showed significantly higher TCR beta diversity than benign nodules in both blood and tumor.

Authors' data handling: The study built a papillary thyroid cancer distant-metastasis classifier from CDR3 differences across clinicopathological groups. With MiXCR, TCRdb called clones anew from the PCR reads. The V and J calls and clone size come from TCRdb's table, not from the authors' own analysis. The data contain 30,000 to 50,000 clones, 18% of them singletons. J is TRBJ1-1 and V is TRBV7-9; D perhaps matches TRBD1 (5 bases). Sequencing was performed on tumor tissue. The TCR comes from a female donor with papillary thyroid cancer or a benign thyroid nodule (not recorded which). Some clones in this sample may be carry-over from other donors' samples. CDR3 amino acids: CASSLVQGANTEAFF. Here the CDR3 DNA reads TGTGCCAGCAGCTTAGTGCAGGGTGCAAACACTGAAGCTTTCTTT.